These 20 T cell receptor beta chains share one sample of origin, sequenced in a study of cytomegalovirus exposure and HLA in healthy donors. Primers for the PCR totalled 60 Vbeta and 13 Jbeta. Data came from immunoSEQ multiplex PCR; TCRdb stores just in-frame clones and leaves some out. The sample lists over 150,000 clones, 60% to 80% occurring once. Sequenced input: PBMCs. These receptors originate from a woman in her twenties or thirties in good health and CMV-seronegative.

The chain carries TRBV7-2 and TRBJ2-5; 7 nucleotides agree with TRBD2. The germline V gene encodes CDR1 SGHTA and CDR2 FQGNSA. V shed 5 bases and J 2 bases; nucleotides not matched to a gene: 8. This CDR3 has 15 residues. The CDR3 sequence is CASSRTRPLQETQYF. CDR3 sequence (DNA): TGTGCCAGCAGCCGGACTAGGCCGCTGCAAGAGACCCAGTACTTC.

For the CDR3, the DNA is TGTGCCAGCAGCTTAGGAGGAGGAGCGGTATCTCCCTACGAGCAGTACTTC. Translated: CASSLGGGAVSPYEQYF. The chain joins TRBV7-2 to TRBJ2-7; maybe TRBD2 (5 bases). This CDR3 has 17 amino acids. Germline V gene data show CDR1 as SGHTA and CDR2 as FQGNSA. V was clipped by 1 base and J by 2 bases, with 18 bases between them. Filled out from reference TRBV7-2 and TRBJ2-7, the complete variable domain reads GAGVSQSPSNKVTEKGKDVELRCDPISGHTALYWYRQSLGQGLEFLIYFQGNSAPDKSGLPSDRFSAERTGGSVSTLTIQRTQQEDSAVYLCASSLGGGAVSPYEQYFGPGTRLTVT.

The chain recombines TRBV28 with TRBJ2-1, with 9 nucleotides matching TRBD2. CDR1 and CDR2 (germline): MDHEN, SYDVKM. The CDR3 has 13 amino acids. V lost 6 bases and J lost 9; bases outside the gene matches: 6. This CDR3 is CASSLAGVSEQFF. The CDR3 region has the DNA TGTGCCAGCAGCTTAGCGGGAGTGAGTGAGCAGTTCTTC.

This clone appeared once. The chain joins TRBV5-8 to TRBJ2-6, with 8 bases matching TRBD1. There are 18 residues in the CDR3. J was trimmed by 3 bases and V by 0 bases; bases with no gene match: 8. Germline V gene sequence: CDR1 SGHTS, CDR2 YDEGEE. The CDR3 DNA is TGTGCCAGCAGCTTGGAAGCAGGGGGCGTCTTTGGGGCCAACGTCCTGACTTTC. This encodes CASSLEAGGVFGANVLTF.

The count of this clone is one. The CDR3 DNA is TGTGCCAGCAGCCAACCAGGGGTGGATGGCTACACCTTC. This sequence encodes CASSQPGVDGYTF. V and J are TRBV5-4 and TRBJ1-2, with a weak D call TRBD1 (6 bases). This CDR3 has 13 amino acids. V was trimmed by 4 bases and J by 6 bases, leaving 13 bases between them. CDR1 is SGHNT and CDR2 is YYREEE in the germline V gene (reference sequence).

This clone has more than one count but fewer than ten. This chain links TRBV18 with TRBJ2-7; weak D call: TRBD2 (6 bases). Looked up from germline, CDR1 is KGHSH and CDR2 is LQKENI. This CDR3 is 13 amino acids long. Deletions cut 2 bases from V and 6 bases from J, with 11 bases between. The CDR3 loop reads CASSPVGGSEQYF. The CDR3 region has the DNA TGTGCCAGCTCACCAGTCGGAGGGTCCGAGCAGTACTTC. Drawing the rest from reference TRBV18 and TRBJ2-7, the complete variable domain is NAGVMQNPRHLVRRRGQEARLRCSPMKGHSHVYWYRQLPEEGLKFMVYLQKENIIDESGMPKERFSAEFPKEGPSILRIQQVVRGDSAAYFCASSPVGGSEQYFGPGTRLTVT.

This sequence joins TRBV29-1 and TRBJ1-1; 7 bases are shared with TRBD1. The germline gives CDR1 SQVTM, CDR2 ANQGSEA. V lost 3 bases to trimming and J lost 5 bases; unmatched junction nucleotides: 9. The CDR3 has 14 residues. The DNA of the CDR3 is TGCAGCGTTGAGAGTGTAGGGGGCGGGACTGAAGCTTTCTTT. Its translation: CSVESVGGGTEAFF.

The rearrangement uses TRBV4-2 and TRBJ2-3; 10 nucleotides line up with TRBD2. This CDR3 is built from 17 residues. From germline, CDR1 is LGHNA and CDR2 YNFKEQ. V lost 4 bases to trimming and J lost 12 bases; unmatched junction nucleotides: 19. The CDR3 here is CASSPDPGAGGPGYQYF. In nucleotides, the CDR3 is TGTGCCAGCAGCCCCGACCCCGGAGCGGGGGGGCCCGGGTATCAGTATTTT.

Here the CDR3 DNA reads TGTGCCATCAGAAAACAGGCCGTGGGGGGTGAAGCTTTCTTT. Its protein is CAIRKQAVGGEAFF. The chain joins TRBV10-3 to TRBJ1-1, with D possibly being TRBD1 (5 bases). V gave up 6 bases and J gave up 7 bases, with 18 bases separating them. In germline, CDR1 is ENHRY, CDR2 SYGVKD. This CDR3 region has 14 residues.

This clone has only one observation. V gene TRBV5-6 combines with J gene TRBJ2-5, with D maybe TRBD1 (5 bases). This CDR3 region has 13 residues. Germline values: CDR1 SGHDT, CDR2 YYEEEE. Trimming shortened V by 0 bases and J by 11 bases, and 14 bases separated the two germline ends. The CDR3 nucleotides are TGTGCCAGCAGCTTGGCGGGTGGGGCCGGGCAGTACTTC. Protein: CASSLAGGAGQYF.

The rearrangement joins TRBV5-4 to TRBJ1-1; tentatively, D is TRBD1 (5 bases). Germline V gene data show CDR1 as SGHNT and CDR2 as YYREEE (reference sequence). CDR3 length equals 12 residues. Trimming stripped 4 bases from V and 11 bases from J, with 15 bases between. CDR3 coding DNA: TGTGCCAGCAGCCCTCAGGGCACATCCGCTTTCTTT. It encodes CASSPQGTSAFF.

This clone was seen once. The CDR3 reads CASSWGQSLGEQYF. The DNA for the CDR3 is TGCGCCAGCAGTTGGGGACAGAGTCTTGGGGAGCAGTACTTC. The chain links TRBV5-1 to TRBJ2-7, with 7 bases that match TRBD1. CDR1 is SGHRS and CDR2 is YFSETQ in the germline V gene. This CDR3 is built from 14 residues. J was trimmed by 7 bases and V by 5 bases; bases with no gene match: 12.

CDR3 sequence (DNA): TGTGCCAGCTCACTATGGCCAGCGGGATACTACAATGAGCAGTTCTTC. It codes for CASSLWPAGYYNEQFF. The V gene is TRBV18, the J gene TRBJ2-1, with 7 bases aligning to TRBD2. V gave up 4 bases and J gave up 3 bases; unmatched junction bases: 9. The CDR3 sequence is 16 residues long. Germline CDR1 and CDR2: KGHSH and LQKENI.

The chain has TRBV7-9 and TRBJ2-1; 11 bases line up with TRBD2. The CDR3 totals 15 residues. The germline V gene has CDR1 SEHNR and CDR2 FQNEAQ (reference sequence). Trimming cost V 5 bases and J 8 bases; bases outside gene matches: 8. The CDR3 loop reads CASSETSGATHEQFF. The CDR3 DNA reads as TGTGCCAGCAGCGAGACTAGCGGGGCGACTCATGAGCAGTTCTTC.

This chain joins TRBV5-1 and TRBJ2-7; 12 bases line up with TRBD2. From germline, CDR1 is SGHRS and CDR2 YFSETQ. The CDR3 sequence is 15 residues long. The ends lost 3 bases at V and 5 bases at J; junction bases unmatched: 6. The CDR3 DNA reads as TGCGCCAGCAGCTGGGAAGGACTAGCGGGGAACGAGCAGTACTTC. Residues: CASSWEGLAGNEQYF.

The chain joins TRBV27 to TRBJ1-2; TRBD1 might be the D (5 bases). The germline V gene has CDR1 MNHEY and CDR2 SMNVEV (reference sequence). This CDR3 comprises 17 residues. Trimming left V 0 bases short and J 3 bases short, with 17 bases between. CDR3 nucleotide sequence: TGTGCCAGCAGTTTATCGCCGGGCCAGGGCGTTCACTATGGCTACACCTTC. Residues: CASSLSPGQGVHYGYTF.

The chain has TRBV5-1 and TRBJ1-2; D is unresolved. The CDR3 has 12 residues. Trimming cost V 0 bases and J 8 bases, with 8 bases left between them. CDR1 and CDR2 from the germline V gene are SGHRS and YFSETQ. This chain's CDR3 is CASSLAGHGYTF. The DNA for the CDR3 is TGCGCCAGCAGCTTGGCGGGTCACGGCTACACCTTC.

The chain combines TRBV5-1 with TRBJ1-1, with 10 bases lining up with TRBD1. J was trimmed by 6 bases and V by 3 bases; bases with no gene match: 8. The germline gives CDR1 SGHRS, CDR2 YFSETQ. CDR3 length: 15 amino acids. CDR3 loop: CASSSSTGGSSEAFF. The CDR3 coding sequence is TGCGCCAGCAGCTCGTCGACAGGGGGCAGCTCTGAAGCTTTCTTT.

The chain recombines TRBV6-5 with TRBJ2-3; D perhaps matches TRBD1 (5 bases). Trimming left V 6 bases short and J 6 bases short, with 10 bases between. Germline lookup yields CDR1 MNHEY and CDR2 SVGAGI. The CDR3 is 12 amino acids. The CDR3 region is CASRTESDTQYF. DNA of the CDR3: TGTGCCAGCAGGACAGAATCCGATACGCAGTATTTT.

The rearrangement links TRBV6-6 to TRBJ2-5; 13 bases map to TRBD2. The length of the CDR3 is 15 residues. J lost 5 bases, V lost 9 bases, and 9 bases had no gene match. CDR1 and CDR2 from the germline V gene are MNHNY and SVGAGI (reference sequence). The CDR3 spells CARRLAGGRRETQYF. For the CDR3, the DNA is TGTGCCAGGAGACTAGCGGGGGGTAGGAGGGAGACCCAGTACTTC.